The present T cell receptor beta chain was sequenced within a study of T cell responses to AZD1222 COVID-19 vaccine (dated by TCRdb to the early 2020s). About the full investigation: AZD1222 recipients whose second dose came at about 4 weeks and those whose second dose came at about 12 weeks were combined into one group, since spike-specific TCR depth and breadth did not differ between the two schedules. TCR sequencing was performed for approximately 240 trial participants, of whom around 200 were given two doses of AZD1222 and around 25 were given two doses of MenACWY control vaccine. Trial participants were enrolled by age into subgroups of 18-55, 56-69 and 70-plus years, and around 150, 28 and 57 TCR-sequenced participants, respectively, were included in these subgroups. What the authors observed across the whole study: Nearly half of unique spike-specific TCRs reportedly recognized epitopes outside regions mutated in the B.1.351 and B.1.1.7 variants. No day 14 peak-response samples were available, so repertoires were characterized only after the peak T cell response. Vaccine-associated CD4 TCRs spanned the whole spike protein, with dominant responses in regions 160-218 and 743-854. After two AZD1222 doses, both the breadth and the depth of spike-specific TCRs were significantly higher than at day 0 and than in MenACWY recipients. In the small 56-69-year group, the increase in depth fell short of significance, most likely because of low power. Participants were mostly white British, with more females than males. The authors suggested clonal diversity may have been underestimated. Conclusions about previously exposed vaccinees are limited, since just five to seven AZD1222 recipients were seropositive for SARS-CoV-2 at baseline.

What this sample's time point label stands for: baseline before first vaccination. The vaccinee samples were drawn from two UK trials, COV001 and COV002, one of which was a single-blind randomized controlled phase 2/3 trial testing AZD1222 (ChAdOx1 nCoV-19) in healthy adults. For TCRbeta chain sequencing, PBMC samples were collected from trial participants at day 0 and at day 28 after the second dose. In the case of this clone: What antigen it recognizes has not been identified. No clone much larger than this one lies a single base away; base qualities are absent.

The CDR3 regions of human TCRbeta chains were analyzed by immunosequencing. As for the original processing: TCRs in the repertoires were matched against a reference library of SARS-CoV-2-specific TCRs that had been generated with the MIRA antigen-specificity platform. Breadth was defined as the fraction of unique TCRs that were SARS-CoV-2-associated. Depth was defined as the fraction of total T cells that were SARS-CoV-2-associated. Using the MIRA data, each spike-specific TCR was mapped to the spike region that the TCR reacts to and placed in a CD4 or CD8 class. Log10-transformed breadth and depth values were compared by one-way ANOVA with Sidak's multiple comparisons tests. Held by TCRdb, this immuneACCESS table contains in-frame sequences only and omits some clones. Under half of the omission traces to an unresolved V gene where checked; the cause of the rest is unknown. The DNA gave D and trimming, while V, J and clone size come from that table. The sample table holds fewer than 150,000 clones, of which approximately 85% were seen once. The top ten clonotypes cover under 9.5% of the sample.

The CDR1 and CDR2 encoded by the germline V gene are SGHTA and FQGTGA. Its CDR3 holds 15 amino acids, cysteine through phenylalanine. The DNA shown is the 45-base CDR3, in frame from base 1. The V end loses 1 base and the J end loses 2 bases, and a stretch of 12 bases separates them. The rearranged chain carries TRBV7-3 and TRBJ2-7; the D region possibly corresponds to TRBD1 (5 bases align). The source is an adult in good health. This specimen consisted of peripheral blood, obtained on day 0 of AZD1222 vaccination. Here is the DNA: TGTGCCAGCAGCTTAAGGGCAGGGAAACCCTACGAGCAGTACTTC. Protein translation: CASSLRAGKPYEQYF.